This T cell receptor beta chain is drawn from a study of blood T cell repertoires in COVID-19. Study at large: PBMCs, B-cell-depleted T cells, or T cells provided the cDNA or gDNA that made up the material.

The Seattle site enrolled patients during active infection and followed them longitudinally. Losses at the gene ends were 9 bases for V and 5 bases for J; bases not matched to a gene: 10. This CDR3 spans 14 amino acids. Germline V CDR1 and CDR2: SNHLY, FYNNEI. As handled by the study authors: Reference gene primer amplification gave nucleated cell count estimates. This table comes from immunoSEQ multiplex PCR, and its TCRdb copy is limited to in-frame clones, with some not included. The V and J calls and clone size come from that table; D and trimming were worked out from the DNA. The table records 300,000 to 350,000 clones, around 88% of them present only once.

The sequence was obtained from a woman aged 30 to 39 with COVID-19, enrolled during active disease. The chain carries TRBV2 and TRBJ2-3, with 8 nucleotides matching TRBD2. The material sequenced was peripheral blood. The CDR3 DNA follows: TGTGCCAGTGCAATGGCGGGGGGTCAAGATACGCAGTATTTT. Its translation is CASAMAGGQDTQYF.